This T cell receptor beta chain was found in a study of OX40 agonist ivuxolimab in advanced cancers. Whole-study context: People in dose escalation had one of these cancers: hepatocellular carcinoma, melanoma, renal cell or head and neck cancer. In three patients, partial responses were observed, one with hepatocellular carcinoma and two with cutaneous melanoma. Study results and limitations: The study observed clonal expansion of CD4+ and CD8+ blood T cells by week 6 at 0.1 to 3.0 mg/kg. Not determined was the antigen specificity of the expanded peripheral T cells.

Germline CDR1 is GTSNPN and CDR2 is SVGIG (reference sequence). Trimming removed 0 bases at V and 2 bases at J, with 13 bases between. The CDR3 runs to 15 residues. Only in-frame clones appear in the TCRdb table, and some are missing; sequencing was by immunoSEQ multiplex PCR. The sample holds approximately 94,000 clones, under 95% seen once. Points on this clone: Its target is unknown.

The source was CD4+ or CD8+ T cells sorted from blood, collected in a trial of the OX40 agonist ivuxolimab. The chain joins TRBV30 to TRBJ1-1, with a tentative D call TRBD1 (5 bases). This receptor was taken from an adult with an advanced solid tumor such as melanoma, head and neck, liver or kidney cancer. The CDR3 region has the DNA TGTGCCTGGAGTGTATTGGGGGGGAGAAACACTGAAGCTTTCTTT. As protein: CAWSVLGGRNTEAFF.